Presented here are 8 T cell receptor beta chains from one specimen sequenced in a study of molecular identifiers for immune sequencing clone quantification (dated by TCRdb to between 2018 and 2020). Libraries came from PCR. Sequencer: NextSeq 500. TCRdb took the public reads, trimmed them with fastp at Q25, ran MiXCR for clone calling and kept in-frame beta chains. Under each unique CDR3 protein, matching rows form one entry showing the most common genes and DNA. In this sample the table shows more than 95,000 distinct CDR3 sequences, 20% to 25% of which occur a single time. The leading ten clones occupy approximately 0.91% of the sample. The specimen sequenced was naive CD8+ T cells from blood, with Jurkat cell RNA spiked in. What this sample's cell subset or site label stands for: FACS-sorted CD8+CD4-CCR7+CD45RA+ naive T cells. Receptors originate from a human donor in good health. Some libraries in this study had Jurkat cell RNA spiked in.

This clonotype was seen at least ten times. This chain uses TRBV4-3 with TRBJ2-7; 11 bases are a match to TRBD1. Germline CDR1 reads LGHNA; CDR2 reads YSLEER. V was pared by 0 bases and J by 7 bases, with 17 bases of the junction left unmatched. CDR3 length: 19 amino acids. The CDR3 loop is CASSQEGTHAGTGGYEQYF. The CDR3 DNA follows: TGCGCCAGCAGCCAAGAGGGCACTCACGCCGGGACAGGGGGTTATGAGCAGTACTTC.

CDR3 DNA: TGTGCCAGCAAAGGGGGGCCGAACACCGGGGAGCTGTTTTTT. Amino acid sequence: CASKGGPNTGELFF. The chain combines TRBV2 with TRBJ2-2, with D tentatively TRBD1 or TRBD2 (6 bases each). Germline lookup yields CDR1 SNHLY and CDR2 FYNNEI. V lost 7 bases to trimming and J lost 0 bases, with 9 bases between them. This CDR3 is 14 amino acids long.

The J gene is TRBJ2-3, the V gene TRBV6-5, with no clear D. Looked up from germline, CDR1 is MNHEY and CDR2 is SVGAGI. Trimming took off 0 bases at V and 0 bases at J, with 16 bases between the two ends. The CDR3 consists of 18 residues. This CDR3 reads CASSYSGSQILSTDTQYF. In DNA form, the CDR3 reads TGTGCCAGCAGTTACTCAGGAAGTCAGATACTTAGCACAGATACGCAGTATTTT.

As concerns this clonotype: This may be a read error: a much more frequent sequence differs by one nucleotide. V is TRBV6-4 and J is TRBJ2-3, with D unclear. Trimming took 8 bases from V and 11 from J, leaving 14 bases between them. Looked up from germline, CDR1 is MRHNA and CDR2 is SNTAGT. This CDR3 is built from 11 residues. CDR3 amino acids: CASVPTLWQYF. CDR3 nucleotides: TGTGCCAGCGTTCCAACTTTGTGGCAGTATTTT.

A single count supports this clonotype. This may arise from a read error, as a much more abundant clone is one base away. This rearrangement joins TRBV7-9 to TRBJ1-4; tentative D call: TRBD1 (6 bases). CDR1 is SEHNR, CDR2 FQNEAQ, per germline (reference sequence). This CDR3 is built from 13 residues. The CDR3 DNA reads TGTGCCATCGGAGGACAGAGTAATGAAAAACTGTTATTT. Translated: CAIGGQSNEKLLF.

J is TRBJ2-4 and V is TRBV7-8; 9 nucleotides align to TRBD1. CDR3 length equals 15 residues. J lost 6 bases, V lost 11 bases, and 14 bases had no gene match. Germline CDR1 SGHVS, CDR2 FQNEAQ. The CDR3 loop reads CARRPQGTGSNIQYF. In nucleotides, the CDR3 is TGTGCCCGCCGCCCACAGGGGACAGGGTCAAACATTCAGTACTTC. Complete variable domain (other parts from reference TRBV7-8 and TRBJ2-4): GAGVSQSPRYKVAKRGQDVALRCDPISGHVSLFWYQQALGQGPEFLTYFQNEAQLDKSGLPSDRFFAERPEGSVSTLKIQRTQQEDSAVYLCARRPQGTGSNIQYFGAGTRLSVL.

This chain joins TRBV7-3 and TRBJ1-1, with a tentative D call TRBD1 (5 bases). Germline CDR1 is SGHTA and CDR2 is FQGTGA. CDR3 length equals 15 residues. Trimming stripped 2 bases from V and 7 bases from J, with 17 bases between. The CDR3 spells CASSLERGGTNEAFF. DNA of the CDR3: TGTGCCAGCAGCTTAGAAAGGGGAGGAACTAATGAAGCTTTCTTT.

This clonotype was seen ten or more times. The V call is TRBV19, the J call TRBJ1-2, with D perhaps matching TRBD1 (6 bases). With 7 bases removed from V and 0 bases from J, the gap between germline ends came to 9 bases. This CDR3 contains 13 residues. Germline V gene data show CDR1 as LNHDA and CDR2 as SQIVND (reference sequence). The CDR3 DNA follows: TGTGCCAGTAAGGACAGCCCTAACTATGGCTACACCTTC. Protein product: CASKDSPNYGYTF.